This passage covers 2 T cell receptor beta chains from one sample sequenced in a study of T cell changes during pregnancy in multiple sclerosis. Sequenced by immunoSEQ multiplex PCR; TCRdb stores in-frame clones only, minus some. The sample holds some 29,000 clones, nearly 90% seen once. The sequences come from CD8+ T cells from peripheral blood mononuclear cells, collected in the third trimester of pregnancy. These receptors all stem from a female donor with multiple sclerosis, enrolled in a pregnancy study.

The J gene is TRBJ1-1, the V gene TRBV5-6, with unresolved D. This CDR3 is 13 amino acids long. Germline lookup yields CDR1 SGHDT and CDR2 YYEEEE. Trimming removed 0 bases from V and 2 bases from J, with 5 bases in between. In DNA form, the CDR3 reads TGTGCCAGCAGCTTGGATTCTAACACTGAAGCTTTCTTT. This encodes CASSLDSNTEAFF.

The chain joins TRBV7-8 to TRBJ1-5; 8 bases fit TRBD1. V trimming: 4 bases; J trimming: 6 bases; junction bases outside the gene matches: 14. Germline loops: CDR1 SGHVS, CDR2 FQNEAQ. The CDR3 has 17 amino acids. CDR3 sequence: CASSSEGQGREIQPQHF. CDR3 DNA sequence: TGTGCCAGCAGCTCGGAAGGACAGGGCCGAGAAATTCAGCCCCAGCATTTT.